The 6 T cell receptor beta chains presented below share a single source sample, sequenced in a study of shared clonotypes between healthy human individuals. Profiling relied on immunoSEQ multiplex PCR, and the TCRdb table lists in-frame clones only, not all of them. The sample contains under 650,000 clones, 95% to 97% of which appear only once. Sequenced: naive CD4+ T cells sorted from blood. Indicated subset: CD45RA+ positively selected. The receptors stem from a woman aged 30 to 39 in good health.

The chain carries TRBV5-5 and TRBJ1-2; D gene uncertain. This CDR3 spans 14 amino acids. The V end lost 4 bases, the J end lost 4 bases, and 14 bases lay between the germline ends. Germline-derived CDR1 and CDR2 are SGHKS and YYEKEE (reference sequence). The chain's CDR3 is CASSGQSTVYGYTF. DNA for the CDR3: TGTGCCAGCAGCGGGCAGAGTACCGTCTATGGCTACACCTTC.

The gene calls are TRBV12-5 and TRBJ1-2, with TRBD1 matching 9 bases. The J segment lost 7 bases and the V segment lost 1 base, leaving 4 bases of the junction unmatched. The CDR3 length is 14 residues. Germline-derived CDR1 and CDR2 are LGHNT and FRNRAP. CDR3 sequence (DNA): TGTGCTAGTGGTTTGGGGACAGGGGCCTCTGGCTACACCTTC. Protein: CASGLGTGASGYTF.

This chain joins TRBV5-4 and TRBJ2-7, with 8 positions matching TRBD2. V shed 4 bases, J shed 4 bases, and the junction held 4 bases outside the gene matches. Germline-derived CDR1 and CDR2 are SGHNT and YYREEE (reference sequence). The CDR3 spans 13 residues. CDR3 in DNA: TGTGCCAGCAGCCAAGGGACTAGGTACGAGCAGTACTTC. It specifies CASSQGTRYEQYF.

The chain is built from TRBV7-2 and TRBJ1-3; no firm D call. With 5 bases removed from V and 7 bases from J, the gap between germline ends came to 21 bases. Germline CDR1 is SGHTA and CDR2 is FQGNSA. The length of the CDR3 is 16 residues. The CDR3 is CASSLKGVRDGNTIYF. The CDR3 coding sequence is TGTGCCAGCAGCCTTAAGGGCGTTCGAGACGGGAACACCATATATTTT.

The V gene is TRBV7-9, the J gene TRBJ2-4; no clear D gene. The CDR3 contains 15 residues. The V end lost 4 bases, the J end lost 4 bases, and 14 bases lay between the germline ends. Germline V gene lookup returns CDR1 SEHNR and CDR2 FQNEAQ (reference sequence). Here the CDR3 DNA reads TGTGCCAGCAGCTCCGCCCCGGGTGCAAAAAACATTCAGTACTTC. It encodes CASSSAPGAKNIQYF.

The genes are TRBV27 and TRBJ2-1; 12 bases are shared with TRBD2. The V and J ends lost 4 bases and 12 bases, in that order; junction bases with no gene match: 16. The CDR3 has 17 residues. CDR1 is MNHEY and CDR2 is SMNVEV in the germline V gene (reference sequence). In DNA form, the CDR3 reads TGTGCCAGCAGTTCCATCGGGGCTAGCGGGAGGGCCGGGGGGCAGTTCTTC. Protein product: CASSSIGASGRAGGQFF.